Reported below is one T cell receptor beta chain. As yet, its antigen is unknown. Amplified regions were TCR beta CDR3 sequences from RNA transcripts. Carried out on the TCR CDR3, a first-round RT-PCR used the HTBI primer set. TCRdb fed the multiplex PCR reads into MiXCR, producing one record per CDR3 protein. The table includes hundreds of thousands of distinct CDR3 sequences, roughly 15% detected once. These data belong to a study of T cells in Graves' hyperthyroidism and ophthalmopathy. The study's findings and limits: Blood held most thyroid clonotypes expanded above 0.001 frequency.

From germline, CDR1 is GTSNPN and CDR2 SVGIG (reference sequence). V lost 6 bases to trimming and J lost 4 bases; unmatched junction nucleotides: 6. The CDR3 covers 13 residues. The chain links TRBV30 to TRBJ2-1; 7 nucleotides align to TRBD2. The sequenced sample consisted of blood. The receptor's source is a woman aged 18 to 35 with Graves' hyperthyroidism. The CDR3 region has the DNA TGTGCCTGCCGGGACTATGGTTACAATGAGCAGTTCTTC. The encoded protein is CACRDYGYNEQFF.